This T cell receptor beta chain was recovered during a study of shared clonotypes between healthy human individuals. Comment on this clone: Its antigen remains unknown.

Study-wide findings and caveats: Having only a few donors restricted how much genetic and exposure-history diversity was captured. Clonotype sharing among donors likely depends on sequencing depth.

Roughly 210 ng DNA, about 30,000 T cell genomes, went into each sorted-subset replicate PCR. Only in-frame clones appear in the TCRdb table, and some are missing; sequencing was by immunoSEQ multiplex PCR. The data hold 640,000 or so clones, with 55% to 75% observed a single time. There are 14 residues in the CDR3. The V end lost 5 bases, the J end lost 3 bases, and 14 bases lay between the germline ends. The V gene's germline CDR1 is SGHTA and CDR2 FQGNSA. The authors divided CD4+ cells into CD45RA+ naive and CD45RA-negative memory subsets. Input material: memory CD4+ T cells sorted from blood. Subset reported: CD45RA-negative fraction. J is TRBJ2-7 and V is TRBV7-2; either TRBD1 or TRBD2 may supply D (5 bases each). This receptor was identified in a woman under 40 in good health. In nucleotides, the CDR3 is TGTGCCAGCAGCCCCCCGGGACGGAGCTACGAGCAGTACTTC. This gives the protein CASSPPGRSYEQYF.